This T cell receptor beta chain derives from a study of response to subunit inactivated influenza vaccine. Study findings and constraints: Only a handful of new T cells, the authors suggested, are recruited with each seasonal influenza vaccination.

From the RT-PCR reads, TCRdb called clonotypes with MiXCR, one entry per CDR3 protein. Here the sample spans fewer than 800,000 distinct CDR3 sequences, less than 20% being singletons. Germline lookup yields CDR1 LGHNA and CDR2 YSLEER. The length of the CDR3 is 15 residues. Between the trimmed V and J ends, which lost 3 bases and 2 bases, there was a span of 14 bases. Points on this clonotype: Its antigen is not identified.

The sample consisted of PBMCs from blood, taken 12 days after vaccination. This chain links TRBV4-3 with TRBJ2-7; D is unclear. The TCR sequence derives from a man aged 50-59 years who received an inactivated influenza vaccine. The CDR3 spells CASSHDFDLTYEQYF. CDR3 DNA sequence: TGCGCCAGCAGCCACGATTTTGACCTAACCTACGAGCAGTACTTC.